Below are 26 T cell receptor beta chains sequenced from a single sample in a study of cytomegalovirus exposure and HLA in healthy donors. 60 Vbeta and 13 Jbeta primers were used in PCR. Clones were sequenced by immunoSEQ multiplex PCR, and TCRdb holds only the in-frame ones, with some missing. This sample carries over 150,000 clones, 80% of them seen once, and the ten largest clones take approximately 8.7%. Specimen: PBMCs. The origin of the receptors is a man aged 18 to 30 in good health and CMV-seropositive.

V and J are TRBV4-2 and TRBJ2-5, with TRBD1 matching 7 bases. The CDR3 length is 12 residues. The germline gives CDR1 LGHNA, CDR2 YNFKEQ. With 9 bases clipped from V and 1 base from J, the junction kept 2 bases outside the gene matches. The CDR3 DNA follows: TGTGCCAGTTCAGGGGGCCAAGAGACCCAGTACTTC. This codes for CASSGGQETQYF.

The rearrangement joins TRBV7-9 to TRBJ2-1; 12 positions agree with TRBD2. CDR3 length: 15 amino acids. CDR1 is SEHNR and CDR2 is FQNEAQ in the germline V gene (reference sequence). J lost 10 bases, V lost 5 bases, and 9 bases had no gene match. CDR3: CASSPRTSGDMEQFF. DNA for the CDR3: TGTGCCAGCAGCCCTCGGACTAGCGGGGACATGGAGCAGTTCTTC. Looking up the rest from reference TRBV7-9 and TRBJ2-1 gives the full variable domain: DTGVSQNPRHKITKRGQNVTFRCDPISEHNRLYWYRQTLGQGPEFLTYFQNEAQLEKSRLLSDRFSAERPKGSFSTLEIQRTEQGDSAMYLCASSPRTSGDMEQFFGPGTRLTVL.

This clone occurred a few times. The chain employs TRBV18 and TRBJ2-2, with 8 bases that match TRBD1. The CDR3 is made up of 14 amino acids. Germline CDR1 is KGHSH and CDR2 is LQKENI. With V trimmed by 4 bases and J by 4 bases, 2 bases remained unmatched. The CDR3 DNA follows: TGTGCCAGCTCACTCGGACAGGGCACCGGGGAGCTGTTTTTT. As protein: CASSLGQGTGELFF. Full variable domain (remainder filled in from reference TRBV18 and TRBJ2-2): NAGVMQNPRHLVRRRGQEARLRCSPMKGHSHVYWYRQLPEEGLKFMVYLQKENIIDESGMPKERFSAEFPKEGPSILRIQQVVRGDSAAYFCASSLGQGTGELFFGEGSRLTVL.

The chain joins TRBV9 to TRBJ2-2; 8 bases match TRBD2. This CDR3 is 15 amino acids long. The V gene's germline CDR1 is SGDLS and CDR2 YYNGEE. With V trimmed by 2 bases and J by 5 bases, 5 bases remained unmatched. CDR3 region: CASSVGGRKTGELFF. In DNA form, the CDR3 reads TGTGCCAGCAGCGTTGGCGGGAGGAAAACCGGGGAGCTGTTTTTT.

J is TRBJ2-1 and V is TRBV13; 8 nucleotides match TRBD2. CDR3 length: 15 amino acids. Germline V gives CDR1 PRHDT, CDR2 FYEKMQ (reference sequence). V shed 3 bases, J shed 4 bases, and the junction held 5 bases outside the gene matches. The CDR3 sequence: CASSFYGGGYNEQFF. The CDR3 region has the DNA TGTGCCAGCAGCTTCTACGGGGGGGGTTACAATGAGCAGTTCTTC. Together with reference TRBV13 and TRBJ2-1, the CDR3 gives the full variable domain: AAGVIQSPRHLIKEKRETATLKCYPIPRHDTVYWYQQGPGQDPQFLISFYEKMQSDKGSIPDRFSAQQFSDYHSELNMSSLELGDSALYFCASSFYGGGYNEQFFGPGTRLTVL.

CDR3 DNA sequence: TGCGCCAGCAGCACCGCGGGGATGGAGACCCAGTACTTC. Translation: CASSTAGMETQYF. This chain links TRBV5-1 with TRBJ2-5, with D possibly matching TRBD2 (6 bases). The CDR3 has 13 amino acids. Trimming left V 4 bases short and J 5 bases short, with 12 bases between. Germline V CDR1 and CDR2: SGHRS, YFSETQ.

J is TRBJ2-2 and V is TRBV5-1; D unresolved. Germline assignment: CDR1 SGHRS and CDR2 YFSETQ. V lost 0 bases and J 3 bases, leaving 18 bases between the germline ends. The CDR3 spans 18 residues. The CDR3 loop is CASSLVSRSRMDTGELFF. The CDR3 coding sequence is TGCGCCAGCAGCTTGGTCTCTAGAAGTAGAATGGACACCGGGGAGCTGTTTTTT.

The genes are TRBV6-6 and TRBJ1-1; D not certain. V gave up 8 bases and J gave up 4 bases, with 14 bases separating them. Germline-derived CDR1 and CDR2 are MNHNY and SVGAGI (reference sequence). The CDR3 length is 13 residues. CDR3 sequence reads: CASLPLVGTEAFF. CDR3 bases: TGTGCCAGCCTCCCACTGGTTGGCACTGAAGCTTTCTTT.

J is TRBJ2-5 and V is TRBV19; the D gene is possibly TRBD2 (5 bases). The CDR3 totals 15 residues. The V gene's germline CDR1 is LNHDA and CDR2 SQIVND (reference sequence). The ends were cut back, 3 bases at V and 2 bases at J, with 13 bases in the middle. This CDR3 is CASSISVTGQETQYF. The DNA for the CDR3 is TGTGCCAGTAGTATTTCGGTGACGGGGCAAGAGACCCAGTACTTC.

V is TRBV27 and J is TRBJ2-3, with D possibly TRBD1 on 5 matching bases. Trimming stripped 3 bases from V and 7 bases from J, with 14 bases between. The length of the CDR3 is 14 residues. CDR1 is MNHEY, CDR2 SMNVEV, per germline (reference sequence). The CDR3 region is CASSLPDSHYTQYF. The DNA for the CDR3 is TGTGCCAGCAGTTTGCCTGACAGTCATTATACGCAGTATTTT.

The chain uses TRBV6-5 and TRBJ2-1; 7 positions match TRBD2. This CDR3 comprises 12 residues. Germline V gene data show CDR1 as MNHEY and CDR2 as SVGAGI. V dropped 5 bases and J dropped 15; count of bases not matched to a gene: 10. The CDR3 loop reads CASSETSPLRFF. The CDR3 nucleotides read TGTGCCAGCAGTGAGACTAGCCCCCTTCGGTTCTTC.

The V gene is TRBV27, the J gene TRBJ2-7; D uncertain. This CDR3 region has 16 residues. In germline, CDR1 is MNHEY, CDR2 SMNVEV (reference sequence). V gave up 0 bases and J gave up 3 bases, with 15 bases separating them. CDR3 residues: CASSLSYSSFFYEQYF. The CDR3, as DNA: TGTGCCAGCAGTTTATCGTATAGTTCTTTTTTCTACGAGCAGTACTTC.

The chain recombines TRBV27 with TRBJ2-7, with 11 bases identical to TRBD2. This CDR3 spans 15 amino acids. Germline V gives CDR1 MNHEY, CDR2 SMNVEV (reference sequence). V shed 6 bases and J 3 bases; nucleotides not matched to a gene: 7. As DNA, the CDR3 is TGTGCCAGCAGGAGACCGGGACTAGCGGACTACGAGCAGTACTTC. This gives the protein CASRRPGLADYEQYF.

V and J are TRBV5-1 and TRBJ1-1; TRBD1 agrees at 10 bases. Germline loops: CDR1 SGHRS, CDR2 YFSETQ. V shed 3 bases, J shed 5 bases, and the junction held 1 base outside the gene matches. The CDR3 runs to 13 residues. The DNA for the CDR3 is TGCGCCAGCAGCTGGGACAGGGGAACTGAAGCTTTCTTT. This encodes CASSWDRGTEAFF.

V and J are TRBV11-2 and TRBJ2-2; 13 nucleotides agree with TRBD2. This CDR3 is built from 19 residues. The germline gives CDR1 SGHAT, CDR2 FQNNGV. V lost 0 bases to trimming and J lost 4 bases; unmatched junction nucleotides: 8. CDR3 nucleotide sequence: TGTGCCAGCAGCTTAGATCCCGGACTAGCGGGAGTAGGCACCGGGGAGCTGTTTTTT. Protein sequence: CASSLDPGLAGVGTGELFF.

The chain recombines TRBV27 with TRBJ2-7; tentative D call: TRBD1 (5 bases). This CDR3 region has 13 residues. Trimming removed 5 bases from V and 2 bases from J, with 10 bases in between. Germline CDR1 is MNHEY and CDR2 is SMNVEV (reference sequence). CDR3 protein: CASSRQRTYEQYF. CDR3 nucleotides: TGTGCCAGCAGTCGACAGAGAACCTACGAGCAGTACTTC.

The gene calls are TRBV18 and TRBJ2-3; TRBD2 matches at 7 bases. Germline V gene data show CDR1 as KGHSH and CDR2 as LQKENI. The ends lost 5 bases at V and 3 bases at J; junction bases unmatched: 8. CDR3 length: 15 residues. The CDR3 loop is CASSSLMGGTDTQYF. The DNA for the CDR3 is TGTGCCAGCTCAAGCCTTATGGGAGGGACAGATACGCAGTATTTT.

This clone was seen just once. J is TRBJ2-2 and V is TRBV4-2; 11 bases fit TRBD1. The CDR3 runs to 16 residues. Germline CDR1 and CDR2: LGHNA and YNFKEQ. V lost 1 base and J lost 10; bases outside the gene matches: 8. In nucleotides, the CDR3 is TGTGCCAGCAGCCAAGCCCTAGGACAGGGGGCGGTGGAGCTGTTTTTT. Translation gives CASSQALGQGAVELFF.

The rearrangement joins TRBV6-5 to TRBJ2-5; TRBD2 matches 9 bases. Germline V gives CDR1 MNHEY, CDR2 SVGAGI. This CDR3 contains 13 residues. J was trimmed by 5 bases and V by 6 bases; bases with no gene match: 4. This chain's CDR3 is CASRPSGTETQYF. The CDR3 nucleotides read TGTGCCAGCAGACCTAGCGGGACGGAGACCCAGTACTTC.

This chain uses TRBV2 with TRBJ2-7; 10 nucleotides match TRBD1. This CDR3 comprises 16 residues. In germline, CDR1 is SNHLY, CDR2 FYNNEI. With 9 bases clipped from V and 3 bases from J, the junction kept 14 bases outside the gene matches. The CDR3 sequence is CASKEAYGTGDYEQYF. CDR3 nucleotides: TGTGCCAGTAAAGAAGCCTACGGGACAGGGGACTACGAGCAGTACTTC.

This clone was detected only a few times. The V call is TRBV5-6, the J call TRBJ2-7, with 8 positions matching TRBD2. CDR1 is SGHDT, CDR2 YYEEEE, per germline. V was clipped by 1 base and J by 4 bases; unmatched bases: 13. CDR3 length equals 17 residues. CDR3 protein: CASSLQDRGRNSYEQYF. CDR3 sequence (DNA): TGTGCCAGCAGCTTGCAAGATCGCGGGAGGAACAGTTACGAGCAGTACTTC.

The chain employs TRBV7-2 and TRBJ1-4; perhaps TRBD1 as D (6 bases). This CDR3 is built from 15 residues. The V end lost 7 bases, the J end lost 2 bases, and 14 bases lay between the germline ends. CDR1 is SGHTA, CDR2 FQGNSA, per germline. CDR3 protein: CASTQRGGTNEKLFF. CDR3 nucleotide sequence: TGTGCCAGCACCCAAAGGGGGGGGACTAATGAAAAACTGTTTTTT. The variable domain in full, completed from reference TRBV7-2 and TRBJ1-4, reads GAGVSQSPSNKVTEKGKDVELRCDPISGHTALYWYRQSLGQGLEFLIYFQGNSAPDKSGLPSDRFSAERTGGSVSTLTIQRTQQEDSAVYLCASTQRGGTNEKLFFGSGTQLSVL.

The chain joins TRBV7-6 to TRBJ2-7, with TRBD1 identical over 10 bases. The trim removed 1 base at V and 5 bases at J, leaving 8 bases unmatched. Germline loops: CDR1 SGHVS, CDR2 FNYEAQ. The length of the CDR3 is 16 residues. In nucleotides, the CDR3 is TGTGCCAGCAGCTTAGGATCCGGGACAGGGGTCGACGAGCAGTACTTC. It codes for CASSLGSGTGVDEQYF. The variable domain in full, with the rest retrieved from reference TRBV7-6 and TRBJ2-7, is GAGVSQSPRYKVTKRGQDVALRCDPISGHVSLYWYRQALGQGPEFLTYFNYEAQQDKSGLPNDRFSAERPEGSISTLTIQRTEQRDSAMYRCASSLGSGTGVDEQYFGPGTRLTVT.

This clone was seen a few times. The chain employs TRBV11-3 and TRBJ2-1, with TRBD1 matching 7 bases. Germline V gene lookup returns CDR1 SGHNT and CDR2 YENEEA. This CDR3 is 15 amino acids long. The V gene end was trimmed by 5 bases and the J gene end by 2 bases; junction bases not matched to a gene: 6. The CDR3 nucleotides are TGTGCCAGCAGCCCCCGACAGGGCGCCTACAATGAGCAGTTCTTC. Its protein product is CASSPRQGAYNEQFF.

This clone was found once. This chain joins TRBV5-1 and TRBJ2-7; D gene unclear. CDR1 is SGHRS, CDR2 YFSETQ, per germline. This CDR3 is 13 amino acids long. Between the trimmed V and J ends, which lost 2 bases and 6 bases, there was a span of 12 bases. DNA of the CDR3: TGCGCCAGCAGCTTAGATCTAGGTTCCGAGCAGTACTTC. Amino acids: CASSLDLGSEQYF.

This sequence joins TRBV6-1 and TRBJ1-4; D gene ambiguous. The V gene lost 5 bases and the J gene lost 5 bases, with 9 bases spanning the gap. The germline V gene encodes CDR1 MNHNS and CDR2 SASEGT. This CDR3 contains 13 residues. The CDR3 region has the DNA TGTGCCAGCAGTCGCAGAATGAATGAAAAACTGTTTTTT. It encodes CASSRRMNEKLFF.